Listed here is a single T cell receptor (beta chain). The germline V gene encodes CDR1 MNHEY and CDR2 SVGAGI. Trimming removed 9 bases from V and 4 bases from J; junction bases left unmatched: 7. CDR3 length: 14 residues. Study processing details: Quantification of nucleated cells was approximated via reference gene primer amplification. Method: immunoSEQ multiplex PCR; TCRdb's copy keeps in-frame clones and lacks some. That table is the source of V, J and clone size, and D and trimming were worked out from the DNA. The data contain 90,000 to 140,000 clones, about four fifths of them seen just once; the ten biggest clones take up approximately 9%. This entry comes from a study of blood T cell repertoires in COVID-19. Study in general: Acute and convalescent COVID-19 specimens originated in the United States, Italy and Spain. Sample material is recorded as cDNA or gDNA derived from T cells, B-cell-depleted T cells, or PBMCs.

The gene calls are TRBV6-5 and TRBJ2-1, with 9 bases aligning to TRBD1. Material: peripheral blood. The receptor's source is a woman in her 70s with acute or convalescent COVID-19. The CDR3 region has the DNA TGTGCCAGTCGCCGACAGGGGGAGTACAATGAGCAGTTCTTC. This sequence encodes CASRRQGEYNEQFF.